The 32 T cell receptor beta chains in this list originate from one sample, sequenced in a study of blood T cell repertoires in COVID-19. Sequenced by immunoSEQ multiplex PCR; TCRdb stores in-frame clones only, minus some. The table has some 150,000 clones, roughly nine tenths seen once. Sequencing was carried out using peripheral blood. The receptors derive from a middle-aged woman with acute or convalescent COVID-19.

This clone was seen just once. The chain has TRBV19 and TRBJ2-1; 7 bases map to TRBD2. Germline CDR1 LNHDA, CDR2 SQIVND (reference sequence). Germline trimming cut 6 bases from V and 4 bases from J; bases unmatched to any gene: 6. The CDR3 consists of 14 residues. The CDR3 nucleotides are TGTGCCAGTAGGGCCGGGACTAAATACAATGAGCAGTTCTTC. Translated, it gives CASRAGTKYNEQFF.

V is TRBV6-5 and J is TRBJ1-5, with TRBD1 matching over 7 bases. V trimming: 6 bases; J trimming: 7 bases; junction bases outside the gene matches: 9. Germline lookup yields CDR1 MNHEY and CDR2 SVGAGI. This CDR3 has 14 amino acids. In DNA, the CDR3 is TGTGCCAGCAGACAAACAGGGGAACCGCAGCCCCAGCATTTT. The encoded protein is CASRQTGEPQPQHF.

This chain connects TRBV9 to TRBJ1-3; D might be TRBD1 (6 bases). The germline V gene encodes CDR1 SGDLS and CDR2 YYNGEE. V was pared by 4 bases and J by 4 bases, with 12 bases between. This CDR3 has 14 residues. CDR3: CASSPGTGGNTIYF. The CDR3 DNA reads as TGTGCCAGCAGCCCAGGAACAGGGGGAAACACCATATATTTT.

V is TRBV10-1 and J is TRBJ1-6, with D perhaps matching TRBD1 (5 bases). V lost 4 bases to trimming and J lost 7 bases, with 11 bases between them. Germline assignment: CDR1 WNHNN and CDR2 SYGVQD (reference sequence). This CDR3 is 14 amino acids long. This chain's CDR3 is CASSADIRNSPLHF. The CDR3 region has the DNA TGCGCCAGCAGTGCGGACATCCGAAATTCACCCCTCCACTTT.

The genes are TRBV27 and TRBJ2-1; TRBD2 matches 9 bases. The V gene's germline CDR1 is MNHEY and CDR2 SMNVEV (reference sequence). The CDR3 has 16 residues. Trimming removed 6 bases from V and 9 bases from J; junction bases left unmatched: 15. In DNA, the CDR3 is TGTGCCAGCAGCCTTAAGGCTAGCGGGGCTGAGGGTGAGCAGTTCTTC. This encodes CASSLKASGAEGEQFF.

This clone has just one count. This sequence joins TRBV6-4 and TRBJ1-6, with a tentative D call TRBD1 (6 bases). The CDR3 loop spans 13 amino acids. V shed 11 bases and J shed 7 bases, with 15 bases lying between them. CDR1 and CDR2 (germline): MRHNA, SNTAGT. As DNA, the CDR3 is TGTGCCTGTGAGACAGGAGGCAATTCACCCCTCCACTTT. Translation: CACETGGNSPLHF.

The genes are TRBV24-1 and TRBJ2-3; 9 nucleotides align to TRBD2. Germline values: CDR1 KGHDR, CDR2 SFDVKD. J was trimmed by 2 bases and V by 3 bases; bases with no gene match: 8. The CDR3 consists of 17 residues. This CDR3 reads CATSDLGSGRDTDTQYF. Written as DNA, the CDR3 is TGTGCCACCAGTGATCTAGGTAGCGGGAGAGACACAGATACGCAGTATTTT.

This chain links TRBV19 with TRBJ1-2; 9 bases are shared with TRBD1. Germline CDR1 reads LNHDA; CDR2 reads SQIVND (reference sequence). CDR3 length equals 15 residues. V was pared by 5 bases and J by 6 bases, with 10 bases of the junction left unmatched. The CDR3 sequence is CASSVTGTGIDGYTF. In DNA form, the CDR3 reads TGTGCCAGTAGTGTCACCGGGACAGGGATTGATGGCTACACCTTC.

The CDR3: CASSQDSGSLLEAFF. The CDR3, as DNA: TGCGCCAGCAGCCAAGATTCGGGGTCTCTCCTCGAAGCTTTCTTT. V usage is TRBV4-1 and J usage is TRBJ1-1, with D uncertain. V gave up 0 bases and J gave up 8 bases, with 16 bases separating them. Germline V gene data show CDR1 as MGHRA and CDR2 as YSYEKL. This CDR3 contains 15 residues.

This clone was recorded a few times. The V call is TRBV4-1, the J call TRBJ2-7, with 11 positions matching TRBD2. The J segment lost 1 base and the V segment lost 3 bases, leaving 11 bases of the junction unmatched. Germline lookup yields CDR1 MGHRA and CDR2 YSYEKL. The CDR3 is 18 residues long. CDR3 nucleotide sequence: TGCGCCAGCAGCCATCCTTTCGGGACTAGCGGCACTTCCTACGAGCAGTACTTC. Protein sequence: CASSHPFGTSGTSYEQYF.

The rearrangement joins TRBV5-5 to TRBJ2-7; 7 bases map to TRBD1. V lost 4 bases to trimming and J lost 4 bases; unmatched junction nucleotides: 5. Germline V gene sequence: CDR1 SGHKS, CDR2 YYEKEE (reference sequence). The CDR3 is 13 amino acids. The CDR3 spells CASSEVQGYEQYF. The CDR3 DNA reads as TGTGCCAGCAGCGAGGTACAGGGGTACGAGCAGTACTTC.

The chain has TRBV4-2 and TRBJ1-6; perhaps TRBD1 as D (6 bases). Germline V gene sequence: CDR1 LGHNA, CDR2 YNFKEQ. The V gene lost 1 base and the J gene lost 9 bases, with 10 bases spanning the gap. The CDR3 has 14 residues. CDR3 nucleotide sequence: TGTGCCAGCAGCCAAGGCAGGGGTACTTCACCCCTCCACTTT. It yields the protein CASSQGRGTSPLHF.

This clone appeared a few times. The J gene is TRBJ1-5, the V gene TRBV6-5, with 8 bases matching TRBD1. The CDR3 is 15 amino acids. Trimming removed 8 bases from V and 3 bases from J; junction bases left unmatched: 9. The germline V gene encodes CDR1 MNHEY and CDR2 SVGAGI. CDR3 in amino acids: CASGGGQGLNQPQHF. The CDR3 bases are TGTGCCAGCGGGGGCGGACAGGGCCTCAATCAGCCCCAGCATTTT.

The V gene is TRBV28, the J gene TRBJ1-6, with D unresolved. The CDR3 covers 14 residues. CDR1 is MDHEN, CDR2 SYDVKM, per germline. V dropped 4 bases and J dropped 14 bases, with 18 bases sitting between them. Written as DNA, the CDR3 is TGTGCCAGCAGTTCACCCAGAAACGGACTGGCCCTCCACTTT. Its translation: CASSSPRNGLALHF.

The rearrangement joins TRBV3-1 (or the pseudogene TRBV3-2) to TRBJ1-1, with 8 nucleotides matching TRBD1. The CDR3 extends over 12 amino acids. Looked up from germline, CDR1 is LGHDT and CDR2 is YNNKEL (reference sequence). J was trimmed by 8 bases and V by 4 bases; bases with no gene match: 3. CDR3: CASSPRTGEAFF. The CDR3 region has the DNA TGTGCCAGCAGCCCAAGGACAGGGGAAGCTTTCTTT.

J is TRBJ1-4 and V is TRBV9; perhaps TRBD1 as D (5 bases). The germline V and J ends were trimmed by 3 bases and 6 bases, with 15 bases remaining between them. The CDR3 covers 15 residues. The germline CDR1 and CDR2 sequences are SGDLS and YYNGEE. The chain's CDR3 is CASSARGGVYEKLFF. The CDR3 region has the DNA TGTGCCAGCAGCGCCAGAGGAGGGGTATATGAAAAACTGTTTTTT.

The chain links TRBV29-1 to TRBJ2-2; TRBD1 matches at 11 bases. CDR1 SQVTM and CDR2 ANQGSEA come from the germline V gene. CDR3 length: 15 amino acids. The junction had 7 bases not matched to a gene; V was cut back by 4 bases and J by 6 bases. Here the CDR3 reads CSVGPRTGGPGELFF. CDR3 bases: TGCAGCGTTGGTCCCCGGACAGGGGGCCCCGGGGAGCTGTTTTTT.

The chain carries TRBV6-2 or TRBV6-3 and TRBJ2-7; no definite D call. The CDR3 contains 13 residues. Deletions cut 2 bases from V and 4 bases from J, with 9 bases between. Germline CDR1 reads MNHEY; CDR2 reads SVGEGT. The CDR3 coding sequence is TGTGCCAGCAGTTACAACTCCCGGTACGAGCAGTACTTC. It encodes CASSYNSRYEQYF.

V usage is TRBV30 and J usage is TRBJ1-2; D remains ambiguous. This CDR3 region has 15 residues. The germline V gene has CDR1 GTSNPN and CDR2 SVGIG (reference sequence). V was clipped by 0 bases and J by 2 bases, with 13 bases between them. CDR3 region: CAWSVHTTVNYGYTF. The CDR3 nucleotides are TGTGCCTGGAGTGTACACACTACCGTGAACTATGGCTACACCTTC.

The V call is TRBV7-9, the J call TRBJ2-1, with TRBD1 matching over 9 bases. V shed 3 bases and J 10 bases; nucleotides not matched to a gene: 1. CDR3 length: 12 amino acids. Germline V gives CDR1 SEHNR, CDR2 FQNEAQ (reference sequence). Here the CDR3 DNA reads TGTGCCAGCAGCTTCGGGACAGGGGAGCAGTTCTTC. Translation: CASSFGTGEQFF.

With regard to this clone: At one end the junction does not follow the germline gene, possibly because of a read error. V usage is TRBV7-7 and J usage is TRBJ2-1; 8 positions agree with TRBD2. Germline loops: CDR1 SSHAT, CDR2 FNYEAQ (reference sequence). The CDR3 is 14 residues long. The CDR3 protein is CASSLSGSLNEQFF. DNA of the CDR3: TGTGCTAGCAGCTTAAGCGGGAGTTTGAATGAGCAGTTCTTC.

The chain links TRBV28 to TRBJ1-5; 7 bases are a match to TRBD1. This CDR3 has 14 amino acids. With 4 bases clipped from V and 3 bases from J, the junction kept 3 bases outside the gene matches. Germline assignment: CDR1 MDHEN and CDR2 SYDVKM. The CDR3 loop reads CASSWGTANQPQHF. Written as DNA, the CDR3 is TGTGCCAGCAGTTGGGGGACAGCCAATCAGCCCCAGCATTTT.

V usage is TRBV10-3 and J usage is TRBJ2-7, with 9 nucleotides matching TRBD2. V gave up 9 bases and J gave up 4 bases; unmatched junction bases: 7. CDR3 length: 13 residues. Germline CDR1 and CDR2: ENHRY and SYGVKD. CDR3 sequence: CAIGGSGRYEQYF. The DNA for the CDR3 is TGTGCCATTGGGGGGAGCGGGAGGTACGAGCAGTACTTC.

The genes are TRBV6-1 and TRBJ2-1; a weak D match, TRBD2 (7 bases). CDR1 and CDR2 (germline): MNHNS, SASEGT. CDR3 length: 15 amino acids. V lost 3 bases and J lost 3, with 12 bases in between. CDR3: CASSDGGGNYNEQFF. Written as DNA, the CDR3 is TGTGCCAGCAGTGATGGCGGGGGCAACTACAATGAGCAGTTCTTC.

V gene TRBV7-8 combines with J gene TRBJ1-1, with D unresolved. The CDR3 extends over 14 amino acids. Trimming stripped 0 bases from V and 11 bases from J, with 16 bases between. CDR1 and CDR2 from the germline V gene are SGHVS and FQNEAQ. CDR3: CASSLAGFRSPAFF. DNA for the CDR3: TGTGCCAGCAGCTTAGCCGGGTTTCGGTCCCCGGCTTTCTTT.

V and J are TRBV5-6 and TRBJ2-1, with TRBD2 matching 12 bases. The CDR3 extends over 15 amino acids. Looked up from germline, CDR1 is SGHDT and CDR2 is YYEEEE. Unmatched junction bases numbered 5, after V lost 4 bases and J lost 6 bases. In nucleotides, the CDR3 is TGTGCCAGCAGCGAGACTAGCGGGAGTTTCAATGAGCAGTTCTTC. Translation gives CASSETSGSFNEQFF.

This clone occurred once. This chain links TRBV7-9 with TRBJ2-3, with no clear D. V lost 1 base and J 3 bases, leaving 8 bases between the germline ends. This CDR3 comprises 14 residues. Per the germline V gene, CDR1 is SEHNR and CDR2 is FQNEAQ (reference sequence). CDR3 nucleotide sequence: TGTGCCAGCAGCTTAGTAGATCCAACAGATACGCAGTATTTT. This encodes CASSLVDPTDTQYF.

The chain joins TRBV18 to TRBJ2-5; 11 positions match TRBD1. CDR1 is KGHSH, CDR2 LQKENI, per germline. The CDR3 is 16 amino acids. V shed 2 bases and J 5 bases; nucleotides not matched to a gene: 7. The chain's CDR3 is CASSPTGTGGLETQYF. CDR3 bases: TGTGCCAGCTCACCAACCGGGACAGGGGGTTTGGAGACCCAGTACTTC.

The rearrangement joins TRBV19 to TRBJ1-6; no clear D gene. Germline CDR1 LNHDA, CDR2 SQIVND (reference sequence). This CDR3 spans 15 amino acids. The V gene lost 0 bases and the J gene lost 6 bases, with 9 bases spanning the gap. CDR3 protein: CASSIEAARNSPLHF. The CDR3 DNA follows: TGTGCCAGTAGTATAGAGGCAGCGCGTAATTCACCCCTCCACTTT.

This sequence joins TRBV5-6 and TRBJ2-3; 8 nucleotides agree with TRBD2. V gave up 0 bases and J gave up 2 bases; unmatched junction bases: 8. Per germline, CDR1 SGHDT and CDR2 YYEEEE. The CDR3 extends over 17 amino acids. DNA for the CDR3: TGTGCCAGCAGCTTGGTAACAAGCGGGGGCTTCACAGATACGCAGTATTTT. It codes for CASSLVTSGGFTDTQYF.

This chain connects TRBV28 to TRBJ2-3, with D unclear. Trimming stripped 3 bases from V and 8 bases from J, with 9 bases between. Germline assignment: CDR1 MDHEN and CDR2 SYDVKM. The CDR3 runs 12 residues. The CDR3 DNA reads TGTGCCAGCAGTTTTAACGTAGTTACGCAGTATTTT. This gives the protein CASSFNVVTQYF.

The V gene is TRBV7-5, the J gene TRBJ1-1; the table's TRBD1 call for D was not verified on the DNA. TRBV7-5 constitutes a pseudogene. The CDR3 covers 12 residues. The CDR3, as DNA: TGTGCCTGGTTAAACAGGGACACTGAAGCTTTCTTT. It translates to CAWLNRDTEAFF.